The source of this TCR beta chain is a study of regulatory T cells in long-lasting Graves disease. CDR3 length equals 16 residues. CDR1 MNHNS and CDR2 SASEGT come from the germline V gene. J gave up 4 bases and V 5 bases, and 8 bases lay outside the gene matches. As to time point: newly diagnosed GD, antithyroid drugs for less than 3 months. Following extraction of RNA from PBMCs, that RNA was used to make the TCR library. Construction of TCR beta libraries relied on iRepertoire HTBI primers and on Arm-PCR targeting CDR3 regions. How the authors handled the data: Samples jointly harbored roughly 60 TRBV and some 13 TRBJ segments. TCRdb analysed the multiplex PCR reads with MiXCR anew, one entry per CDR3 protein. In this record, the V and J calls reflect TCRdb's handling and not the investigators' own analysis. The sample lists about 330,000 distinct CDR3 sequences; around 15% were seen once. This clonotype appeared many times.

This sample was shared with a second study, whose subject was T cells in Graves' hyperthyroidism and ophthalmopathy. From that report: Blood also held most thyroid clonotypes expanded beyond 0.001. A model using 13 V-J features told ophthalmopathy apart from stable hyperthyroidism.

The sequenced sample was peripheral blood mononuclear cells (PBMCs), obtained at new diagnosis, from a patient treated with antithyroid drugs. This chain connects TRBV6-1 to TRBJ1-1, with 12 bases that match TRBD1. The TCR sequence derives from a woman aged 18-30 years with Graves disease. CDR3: CASSNRDRGPSTEAFF. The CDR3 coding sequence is TGTGCCAGCAGTAACCGGGACAGGGGGCCCAGCACTGAAGCTTTCTTT.